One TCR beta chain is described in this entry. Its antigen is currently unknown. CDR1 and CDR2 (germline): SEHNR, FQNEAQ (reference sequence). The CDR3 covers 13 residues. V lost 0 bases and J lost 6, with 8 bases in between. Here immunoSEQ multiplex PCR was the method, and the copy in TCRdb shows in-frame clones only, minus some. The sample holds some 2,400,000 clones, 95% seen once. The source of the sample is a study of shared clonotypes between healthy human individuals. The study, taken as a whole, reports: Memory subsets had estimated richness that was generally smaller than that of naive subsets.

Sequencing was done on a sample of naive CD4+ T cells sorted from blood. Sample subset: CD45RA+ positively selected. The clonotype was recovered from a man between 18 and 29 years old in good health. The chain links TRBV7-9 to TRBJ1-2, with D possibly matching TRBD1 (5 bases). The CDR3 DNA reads TGTGCCAGCAGCTTAGCGCTAGGGGATGGCTACACCTTC. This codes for CASSLALGDGYTF.